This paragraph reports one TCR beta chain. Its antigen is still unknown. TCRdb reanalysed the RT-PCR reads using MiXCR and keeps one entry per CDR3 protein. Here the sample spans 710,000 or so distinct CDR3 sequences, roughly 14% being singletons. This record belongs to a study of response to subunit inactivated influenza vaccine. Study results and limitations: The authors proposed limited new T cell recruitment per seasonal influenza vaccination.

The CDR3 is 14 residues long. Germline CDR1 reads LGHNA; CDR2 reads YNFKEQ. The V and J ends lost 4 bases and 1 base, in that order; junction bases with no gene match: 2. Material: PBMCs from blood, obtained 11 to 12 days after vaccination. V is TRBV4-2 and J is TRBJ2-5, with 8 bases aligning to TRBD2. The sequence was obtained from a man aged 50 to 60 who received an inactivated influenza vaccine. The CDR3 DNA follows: TGTGCCAGCAGCCGGAGCGGGAGCCAAGAGACCCAGTACTTC. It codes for CASSRSGSQETQYF.